This T cell receptor beta chain comes out of a study of response to subunit inactivated influenza vaccine. This clonotype has a count of ten or more. The target antigen is unknown. TCRdb redid the calling of the RT-PCR reads with MiXCR, one entry per CDR3 protein. The table shows about 620,000 distinct CDR3 sequences, with 12% occurring only once. General study results and limits: T cells newly recruited by each seasonal influenza vaccination are few, the authors suggested.

Material: PBMCs from blood, obtained on the day of vaccination. This clonotype originated in a man aged 50-59 years who received an inactivated influenza vaccine.

The CDR3 loop is CASSLGENYGYTF. In DNA, the CDR3 is TGTGCCAGCAGTTTAGGGGAAAACTATGGCTACACCTTC. V is TRBV12-3 or TRBV12-4 and J is TRBJ1-2; D gene unclear. V lost 1 base to trimming and J lost 2 bases, with 5 bases between them. The CDR3 totals 13 residues.